Listed below are T cell receptor beta chains from one sample, sequenced in a study of blood T cell repertoires in COVID-19. Clones were sequenced by immunoSEQ multiplex PCR, and TCRdb holds only the in-frame ones, with some missing. The sample holds around 210,000 clones, more than 65% seen once. Sequencing was performed on peripheral blood. The receptors shown here come from a human donor in a cohort sampled during active COVID-19. Each CDR3 is given with its conserved first and last residue. The D gene is left open where the match is weak.

14	TRBV27	TRBJ1-2	.	CASSSTGGRHGYTF	TGTGCCAGCAGTTCCACAGGAGGGAGGCATGGCTACACCTTC
15	TRBV28	TRBJ1-5	.	CASSTRALGNQPQHF	TGTGCCAGCAGTACCAGGGCTCTCGGCAATCAGCCCCAGCATTTT
14	TRBV4-2	TRBJ2-7	TRBD1	CASSQVGTGDEQYF	TGTGCCAGCAGCCAAGTAGGGACAGGGGACGAGCAGTACTTC
14	TRBV18	TRBJ2-1	.	CASSQKTAYNEQFF	TGTGCCAGCTCACAAAAGACAGCCTACAATGAGCAGTTCTTC
14	TRBV5-8	TRBJ1-2	.	CASSHLHSNYGYTF	TGTGCCAGCAGCCACCTGCACTCTAACTATGGCTACACCTTC
15	TRBV19	TRBJ2-7	TRBD1	CARQIQGAVFYEQYF	TGTGCCAGACAGATACAGGGGGCCGTGTTCTACGAGCAGTACTTC
15	TRBV20-1	TRBJ2-1	TRBD1	CSASKRDRGHDEQFF	TGCAGTGCTAGTAAGCGGGACAGGGGGCACGATGAGCAGTTCTTC
20	TRBV14	TRBJ2-7	TRBD2	CASSQRAITPRASGSHEQYF	TGTGCCAGCAGCCAAAGGGCCATCACGCCCCGGGCTAGCGGGAGCCACGAGCAGTACTTC
16	TRBV30	TRBJ1-2	TRBD1	CAWDTGTGGENYGYTF	TGTGCCTGGGACACCGGGACAGGGGGCGAAAACTATGGCTACACCTTC
14	TRBV29-1	TRBJ2-1	.	CSVDRGSSYNEQFF	TGCAGCGTTGATAGGGGTAGCTCCTACAATGAGCAGTTCTTC
16	TRBV5-1	TRBJ2-3	TRBD2	CASTLGSGSWTDTQYF	TGCGCCAGCACCCTTGGGAGCGGGAGTTGGACAGATACGCAGTATTTT
15	TRBV27	TRBJ2-7	TRBD1	CASSRTGQGSYEQYF	TGTGCCAGCAGCCGAACGGGACAGGGTTCTTACGAGCAGTACTTC
17	TRBV5-6	TRBJ1-5	TRBD1	CASSLWGRGLYSQPQHF	TGTGCCAGCAGCTTGTGGGGCAGGGGGCTTTATAGTCAGCCCCAGCATTTT
15	TRBV18	TRBJ2-1	.	CASSPQGLTYNEQFF	TGTGCCAGCTCACCACAGGGGTTAACCTACAATGAGCAGTTCTTC
16	TRBV7-9	TRBJ1-6	.	CASSLDASGQNSPLHF	TGTGCCAGCAGCTTAGACGCCAGCGGACAGAATTCACCCCTCCACTTT
11	TRBV10-1	TRBJ1-6	.	CASERRSPLHF	TGCGCCTCGGAGAGGCGTTCACCCCTCCACTTT
16	TRBV19	TRBJ1-4	TRBD1	CASRMTGGATNEKLFF	TGTGCCAGTAGAATGACAGGGGGTGCGACTAATGAAAAACTGTTTTTT
15	TRBV28	TRBJ1-5	.	CASSLSGFSNQPQHF	TGTGCCAGCAGTTTATCAGGGTTTAGCAATCAGCCCCAGCATTTT